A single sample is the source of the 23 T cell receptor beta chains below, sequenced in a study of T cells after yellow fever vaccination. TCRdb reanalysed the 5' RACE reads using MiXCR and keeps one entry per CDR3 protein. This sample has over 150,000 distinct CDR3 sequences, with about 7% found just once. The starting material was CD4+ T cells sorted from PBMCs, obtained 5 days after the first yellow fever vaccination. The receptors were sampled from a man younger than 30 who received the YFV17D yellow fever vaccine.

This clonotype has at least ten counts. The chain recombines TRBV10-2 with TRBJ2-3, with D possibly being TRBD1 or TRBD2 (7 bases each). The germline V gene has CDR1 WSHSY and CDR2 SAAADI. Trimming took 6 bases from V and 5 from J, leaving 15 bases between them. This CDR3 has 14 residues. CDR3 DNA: TGCGCCAGCAGACCCGCAGGGGGGGGAGATACGCAGTATTTT. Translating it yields CASRPAGGGDTQYF.

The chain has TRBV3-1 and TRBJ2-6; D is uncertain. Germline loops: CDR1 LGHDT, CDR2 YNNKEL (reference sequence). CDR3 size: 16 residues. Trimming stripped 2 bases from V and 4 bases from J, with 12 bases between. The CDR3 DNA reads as TGTGCCAGCAGCCAAAGTGTGGTTCGGGGGGCCAACGTCCTGACTTTC. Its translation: CASSQSVVRGANVLTF. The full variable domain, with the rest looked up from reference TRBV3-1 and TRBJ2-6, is DTAVSQTPKYLVTQMGNDKSIKCEQNLGHDTMYWYKQDSKKFLKIMFSYNNKELIINETVPNRFSPKSPDKAHLNLHINSLELGDSAVYFCASSQSVVRGANVLTFGAGSRLTVL.

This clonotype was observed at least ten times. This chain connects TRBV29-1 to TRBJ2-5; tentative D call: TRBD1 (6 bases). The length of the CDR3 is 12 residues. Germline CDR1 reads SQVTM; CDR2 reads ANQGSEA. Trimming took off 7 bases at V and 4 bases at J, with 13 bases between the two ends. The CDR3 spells CSGKTGGETQYF. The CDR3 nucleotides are TGCAGCGGGAAGACAGGAGGAGAGACCCAGTACTTC. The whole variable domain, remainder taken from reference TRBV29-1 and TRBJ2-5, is SAVISQKPSRDICQRGTSLTIQCQVDSQVTMMFWYRQQPGQSLTLIATANQGSEATYESGFVIDKFPISRPNLTFSTLTVSNMSPEDSSIYLCSGKTGGETQYFGPGTRLLVL.

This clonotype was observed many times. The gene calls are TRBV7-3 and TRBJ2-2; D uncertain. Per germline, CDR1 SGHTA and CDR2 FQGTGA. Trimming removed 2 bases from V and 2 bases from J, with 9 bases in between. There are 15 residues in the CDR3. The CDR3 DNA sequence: TGTGCCAGCAGCTTATTAGGTGGCAACACCGGGGAGCTGTTTTTT. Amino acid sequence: CASSLLGGNTGELFF.

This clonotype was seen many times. The CDR3 here is CSAGNSLAKNIQYF. The CDR3 DNA reads as TGCAGTGCTGGGAACTCATTAGCCAAAAACATTCAGTACTTC. J is TRBJ2-4 and V is TRBV20-1; D remains unclear. The V gene lost 5 bases and the J gene lost 0 bases, with 11 bases spanning the gap. This CDR3 contains 14 residues. The V gene's germline CDR1 is DFQATT and CDR2 SNEGSKA (reference sequence).

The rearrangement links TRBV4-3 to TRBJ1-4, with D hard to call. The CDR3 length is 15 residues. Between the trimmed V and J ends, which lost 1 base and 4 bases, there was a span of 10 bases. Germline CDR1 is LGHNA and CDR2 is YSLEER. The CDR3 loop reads CASSQVRDLNEKLFF. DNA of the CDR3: TGCGCCAGCAGCCAAGTGAGGGATCTTAATGAAAAACTGTTTTTT.

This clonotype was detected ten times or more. The CDR3 bases are TGTGCCAGCAGCTTGCAGAGCGCGAACACCGGGGAGCTGTTTTTT. Protein sequence: CASSLQSANTGELFF. V gene TRBV7-2 combines with J gene TRBJ2-2, with D unclear. Trimming took off 3 bases at V and 0 bases at J, with 8 bases between the two ends. The germline V gene encodes CDR1 SGHTA and CDR2 FQGNSA. This CDR3 is built from 15 residues.

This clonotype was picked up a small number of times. CDR3 nucleotide sequence: TGTGCCAGCAGCTCAGGGTGGGGTGGCTATGGCTACACCTTC. Its translation: CASSSGWGGYGYTF. The rearrangement uses TRBV12-3 or TRBV12-4 and TRBJ1-2, with D possibly being TRBD1 (5 bases). Trimming took 6 bases from V and 4 from J, leaving 15 bases between them. The CDR3 runs to 14 residues.

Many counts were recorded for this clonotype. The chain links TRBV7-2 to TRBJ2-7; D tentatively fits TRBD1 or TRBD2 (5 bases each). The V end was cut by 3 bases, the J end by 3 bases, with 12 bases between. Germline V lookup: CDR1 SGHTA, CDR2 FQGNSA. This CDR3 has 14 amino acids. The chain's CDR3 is CASSFPGTNYEQYF. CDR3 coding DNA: TGTGCCAGCAGCTTTCCAGGGACCAACTACGAGCAGTACTTC.

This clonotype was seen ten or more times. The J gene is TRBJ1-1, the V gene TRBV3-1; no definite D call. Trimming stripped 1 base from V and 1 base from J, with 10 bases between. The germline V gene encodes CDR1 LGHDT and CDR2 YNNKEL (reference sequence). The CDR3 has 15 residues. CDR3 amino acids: CASSQGRRANTEAFF. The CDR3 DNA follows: TGTGCCAGCAGCCAAGGCAGGAGAGCGAACACTGAAGCTTTCTTT.

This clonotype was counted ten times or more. The CDR3 is CAWSVGAPSVAKNIQYF. As DNA, the CDR3 is TGTGCCTGGAGTGTGGGGGCTCCTTCCGTGGCCAAAAACATTCAGTACTTC. The genes are TRBV30 and TRBJ2-4; weak D call: TRBD1 (6 bases). The CDR3 consists of 17 residues. Germline V lookup: CDR1 GTSNPN, CDR2 SVGIG (reference sequence). V lost 0 bases to trimming and J lost 1 base, with 16 bases between them.

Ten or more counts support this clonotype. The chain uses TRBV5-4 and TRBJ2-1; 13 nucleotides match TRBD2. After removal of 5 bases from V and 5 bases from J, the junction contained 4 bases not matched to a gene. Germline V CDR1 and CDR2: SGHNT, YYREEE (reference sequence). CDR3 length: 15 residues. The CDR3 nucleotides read TGTGCCAGCAGTTCGACTAGCGGGGGGCACAATGAGCAGTTCTTC. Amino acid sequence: CASSSTSGGHNEQFF. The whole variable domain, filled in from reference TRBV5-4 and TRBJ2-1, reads ETGVTQSPTHLIKTRGQQVTLRCSSQSGHNTVSWYQQALGQGPQFIFQYYREEENGRGNFPPRFSGLQFPNYSSELNVNALELDDSALYLCASSSTSGGHNEQFFGPGTRLTVL.

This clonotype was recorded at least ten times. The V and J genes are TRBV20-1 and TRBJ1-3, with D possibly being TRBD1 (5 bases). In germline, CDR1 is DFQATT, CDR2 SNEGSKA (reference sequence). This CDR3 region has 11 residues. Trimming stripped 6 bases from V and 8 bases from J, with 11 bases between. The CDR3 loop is CSARAGHTIYF. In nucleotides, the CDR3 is TGCAGTGCGCGAGCGGGGCACACCATATATTTT.

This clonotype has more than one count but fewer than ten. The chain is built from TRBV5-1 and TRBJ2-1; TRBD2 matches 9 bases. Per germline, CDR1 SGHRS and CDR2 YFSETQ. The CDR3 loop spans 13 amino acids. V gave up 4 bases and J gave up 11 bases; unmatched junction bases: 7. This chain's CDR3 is CASSTVAGAQQFF. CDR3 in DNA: TGCGCCAGCAGCACAGTAGCGGGGGCGCAGCAGTTCTTC.

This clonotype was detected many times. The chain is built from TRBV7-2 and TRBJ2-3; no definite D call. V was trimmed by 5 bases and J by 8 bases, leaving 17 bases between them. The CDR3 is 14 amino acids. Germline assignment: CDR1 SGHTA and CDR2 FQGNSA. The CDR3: CASSAISGSGTQYF. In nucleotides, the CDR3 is TGTGCCAGCAGCGCGATCAGTGGGTCGGGTACGCAGTATTTT. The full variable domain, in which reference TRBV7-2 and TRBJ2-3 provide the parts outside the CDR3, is GAGVSQSPSNKVTEKGKDVELRCDPISGHTALYWYRQSLGQGLEFLIYFQGNSAPDKSGLPSDRFSAERTGGSVSTLTIQRTQQEDSAVYLCASSAISGSGTQYFGPGTRLTVL.

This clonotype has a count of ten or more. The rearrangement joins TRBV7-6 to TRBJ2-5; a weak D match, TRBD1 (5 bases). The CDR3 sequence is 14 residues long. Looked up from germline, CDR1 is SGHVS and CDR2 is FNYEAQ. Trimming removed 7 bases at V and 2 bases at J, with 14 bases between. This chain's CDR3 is CASTPWAGQETQYF. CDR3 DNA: TGTGCCAGCACCCCGTGGGCAGGGCAAGAGACCCAGTACTTC.

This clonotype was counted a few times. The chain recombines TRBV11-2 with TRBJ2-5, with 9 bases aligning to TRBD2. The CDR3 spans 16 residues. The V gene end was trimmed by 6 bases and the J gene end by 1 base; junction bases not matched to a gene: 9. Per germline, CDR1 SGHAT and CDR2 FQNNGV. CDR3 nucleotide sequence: TGTGCCAGCAGAATTACCCTAGCGGGGAGCCAAGAGACCCAGTACTTC. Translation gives CASRITLAGSQETQYF.

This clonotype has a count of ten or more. CDR3 in amino acids: CASSLGPLLRAFF. CDR3 bases: TGTGCCAGCAGCTTAGGGCCCCTATTGAGAGCTTTCTTT. The genes are TRBV7-9 and TRBJ1-1; D ambiguous. The germline V gene has CDR1 SEHNR and CDR2 FQNEAQ (reference sequence). The CDR3 totals 13 residues. V dropped 1 base and J dropped 10 bases, with 13 bases sitting between them.

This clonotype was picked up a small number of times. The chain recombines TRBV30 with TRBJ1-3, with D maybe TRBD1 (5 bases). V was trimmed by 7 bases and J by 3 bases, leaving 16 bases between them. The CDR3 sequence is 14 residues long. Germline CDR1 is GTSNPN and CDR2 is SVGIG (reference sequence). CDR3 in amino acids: CASQPGKGGNTIYF. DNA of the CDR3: TGTGCCTCACAACCAGGGAAGGGTGGAAACACCATATATTTT.

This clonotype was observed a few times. The CDR3 loop is CASSQVSGGADTDTQYF. CDR3 in DNA: TGTGCCAGCAGCCAAGTGAGCGGGGGGGCTGACACAGATACGCAGTATTTT. The V and J genes are TRBV4-2 and TRBJ2-3; 10 bases align to TRBD2. The CDR3 totals 17 residues. Per the germline V gene, CDR1 is LGHNA and CDR2 is YNFKEQ. The V and J ends lost 1 base and 2 bases, in that order; junction bases with no gene match: 6.

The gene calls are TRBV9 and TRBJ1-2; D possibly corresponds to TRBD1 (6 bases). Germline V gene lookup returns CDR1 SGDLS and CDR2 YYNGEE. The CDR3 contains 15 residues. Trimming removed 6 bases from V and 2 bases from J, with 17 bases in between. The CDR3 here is CASTPPGGRNYGYTF. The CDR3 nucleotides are TGTGCCAGCACCCCCCCCGGGGGCAGGAACTATGGCTACACCTTC.

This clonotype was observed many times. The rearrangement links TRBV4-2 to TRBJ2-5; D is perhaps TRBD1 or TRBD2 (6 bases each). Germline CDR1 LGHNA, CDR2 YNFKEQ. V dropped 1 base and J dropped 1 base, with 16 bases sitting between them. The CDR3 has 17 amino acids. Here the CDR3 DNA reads TGTGCCAGCAGCCAAGTAGGGGGGCGTTTGCCCCAAGAGACCCAGTACTTC. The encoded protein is CASSQVGGRLPQETQYF.

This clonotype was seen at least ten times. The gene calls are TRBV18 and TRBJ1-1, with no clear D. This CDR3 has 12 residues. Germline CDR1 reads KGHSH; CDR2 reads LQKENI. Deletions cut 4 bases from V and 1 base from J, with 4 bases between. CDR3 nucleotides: TGTGCCAGCTCACTAACGAACACTGAAGCTTTCTTT. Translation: CASSLTNTEAFF.